This T cell receptor (beta chain) originates from a study of cytomegalovirus exposure and HLA in healthy donors. On the study more broadly: The roughly 120 million unique TCR beta sequences, from roughly 170 million T cells, were found by an earlier analysis. Overall study results and limits: Later examination showed HLA-associated TCR beta chains had greater clonal expansion than equally common others.

The V and J ends lost 0 bases and 3 bases respectively, with 6 bases between them. Germline V gene data show CDR1 as LNHNV and CDR2 as YYDKDF (reference sequence). The CDR3 extends over 13 amino acids. 60 Vbeta and 13 Jbeta primers were used in PCR. Clones were read by immunoSEQ multiplex PCR, and TCRdb kept only the in-frame ones, dropping some. The sample includes approximately 100,000 clones, 79% seen only once; the top ten take 3% to 4%. As for this clone: Its antigen is not known.

The sequencing input was PBMCs. The chain joins TRBV15 to TRBJ2-7; D unresolved. This TCR was sampled from a woman between 35 and 50 years old in good health and CMV-seronegative. The CDR3 sequence: CATSRENNYEQYF. The CDR3, as DNA: TGTGCCACCAGCAGAGAGAACAACTACGAGCAGTACTTC.